This T cell receptor beta chain originates from a study of Ad26.COV2.S vaccination and SARS-CoV-2 variants. Overall study context: Donor was in the COV1001 Ad26.COV2.S trial arm.

Method: immunoSEQ multiplex PCR; TCRdb's copy keeps in-frame clones and lacks some. Of about 680,000 clones in the sample, around 89% were seen once. The treatment is: around 19 received Ad26.COV2.S at low or high dose, single or two shots; about 5 received placebo; per-sample allocation not given. Collection of samples fell on day 63 after the first vaccine or placebo injection. Trimming took off 4 bases at V and 6 bases at J, with 11 bases between the two ends. The germline gives CDR1 SGDLS, CDR2 YYNGEE. The CDR3 loop spans 13 amino acids. This TCR came from a person between 18 and 65 years old who received the Ad26.COV2.S COVID-19 vaccine or a placebo. Sample: peripheral blood, taken in a trial of Ad26.COV2.S vaccine versus placebo. The V gene is TRBV9, the J gene TRBJ1-3, with D possibly being TRBD1 (5 bases). The CDR3 bases are TGTGCCAGCAGCCCTAGGACACAAAACACCATATATTTT. Its translation is CASSPRTQNTIYF. The full variable domain, rest sourced from reference TRBV9 and TRBJ1-3, is DSGVTQTPKHLITATGQRVTLRCSPRSGDLSVYWYQQSLDQGLQFLIQYYNGEERAKGNILERFSAQQFPDLHSELNLSSLELGDSALYFCASSPRTQNTIYFGEGSWLTVV.